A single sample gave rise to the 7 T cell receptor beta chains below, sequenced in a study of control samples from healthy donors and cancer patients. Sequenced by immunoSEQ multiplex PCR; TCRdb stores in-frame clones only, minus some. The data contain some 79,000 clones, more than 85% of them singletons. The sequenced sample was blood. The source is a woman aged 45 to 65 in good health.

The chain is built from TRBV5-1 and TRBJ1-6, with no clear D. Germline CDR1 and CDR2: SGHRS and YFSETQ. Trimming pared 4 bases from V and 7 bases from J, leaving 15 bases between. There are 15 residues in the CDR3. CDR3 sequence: CASSPWGEENSPLHF. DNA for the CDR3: TGCGCCAGCAGCCCGTGGGGAGAGGAAAATTCACCCCTCCACTTT.

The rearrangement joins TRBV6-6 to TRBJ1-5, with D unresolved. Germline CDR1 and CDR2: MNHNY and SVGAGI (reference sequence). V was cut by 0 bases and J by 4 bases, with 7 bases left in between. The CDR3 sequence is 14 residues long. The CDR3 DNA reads TGTGCCAGCAGTTACTCGAGTCAGAATCAGCCCCAGCATTTT. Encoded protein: CASSYSSQNQPQHF.

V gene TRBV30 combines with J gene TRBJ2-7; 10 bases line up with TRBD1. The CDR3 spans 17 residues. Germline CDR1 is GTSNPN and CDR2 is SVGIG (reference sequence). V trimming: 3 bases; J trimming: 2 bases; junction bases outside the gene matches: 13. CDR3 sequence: CAWRDWTGGTGAYEQYF. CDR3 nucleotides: TGTGCCTGGAGAGATTGGACAGGGGGTACCGGAGCCTACGAGCAGTACTTC.

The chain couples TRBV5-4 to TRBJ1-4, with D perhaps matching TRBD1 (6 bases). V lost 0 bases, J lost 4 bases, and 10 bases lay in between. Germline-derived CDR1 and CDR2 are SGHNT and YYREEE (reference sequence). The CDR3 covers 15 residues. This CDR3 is CASSLGGALNEKLFF. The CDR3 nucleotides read TGTGCCAGCAGCTTGGGGGGGGCGCTTAATGAAAAACTGTTTTTT.

CDR3 nucleotides: TGTGCCAGCAGTGAATTGGGGACAGGGTCCTACGAGCAGTACTTC. This translates into CASSELGTGSYEQYF. The chain recombines TRBV25-1 with TRBJ2-7; TRBD1 matches at 9 bases. Germline values: CDR1 MGHDK, CDR2 SYGVNS. Unmatched junction bases numbered 2, after V lost 1 base and J lost 1 base. The CDR3 runs to 15 residues.

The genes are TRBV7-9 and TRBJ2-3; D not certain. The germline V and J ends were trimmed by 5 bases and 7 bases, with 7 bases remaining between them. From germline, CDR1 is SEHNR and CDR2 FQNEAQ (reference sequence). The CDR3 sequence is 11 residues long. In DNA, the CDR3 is TGTGCCAGCAGCAGTATAAATACGCAGTATTTT. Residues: CASSSINTQYF.

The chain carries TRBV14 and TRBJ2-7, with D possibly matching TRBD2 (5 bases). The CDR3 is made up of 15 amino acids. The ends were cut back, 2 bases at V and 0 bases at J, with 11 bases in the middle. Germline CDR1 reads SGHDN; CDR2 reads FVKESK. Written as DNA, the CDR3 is TGTGCCAGCAGCCAACACCTTAGCGCCTCCTACGAGCAGTACTTC. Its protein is CASSQHLSASYEQYF.